This T cell receptor beta chain is drawn from a study of siplizumab effects on memory and regulatory T cells. Findings and limits, study-wide: Siplizumab gave mappable alloreactive CD4+ clones an average Treg-derived fraction of about 69%, against roughly 27% in controls. Apparently key alloresponse contributors, naive T cells also seemed more diverse than memory cells.

Some clones are missing from TCRdb's copy, which holds only in-frame ones; the method was immunoSEQ multiplex PCR. Among some 87,000 clones listed, just under 90% were seen once. A note on this clone: Its antigen is not known.

Germline loops: CDR1 SGDLS, CDR2 YYNGEE. The CDR3 spans 15 residues. V was clipped by 4 bases and J by 8 bases; unmatched bases: 6. The sample taken for sequencing was CD4+ T cells sorted from blood. The TCR originated in a human donor in good health. The chain recombines TRBV9 with TRBJ2-1; 13 nucleotides match TRBD2. The CDR3 here is CASSPGTSGIDEQFF. The CDR3 coding sequence is TGTGCCAGCAGCCCCGGGACTAGCGGGATTGATGAGCAGTTCTTC.